This entry concerns a single T cell receptor beta chain. This specimen belongs to a study of control samples from healthy donors and cancer patients. The CDR3 covers 12 residues. Clones were sequenced by immunoSEQ multiplex PCR, and TCRdb holds only the in-frame ones, with some missing. This table has 150,000 or so clones, just over 85% appearing once. V is TRBV21-1 and J is TRBJ1-2. TRBV21-1 is a documented pseudogene. Material: blood. The clonotype originates from a woman aged 30 to 39 in good health. The CDR3: CASSKVAYGYTF. The CDR3 DNA sequence: TGTGCCAGCAGCAAAGTCGCCTATGGCTACACCTTC.